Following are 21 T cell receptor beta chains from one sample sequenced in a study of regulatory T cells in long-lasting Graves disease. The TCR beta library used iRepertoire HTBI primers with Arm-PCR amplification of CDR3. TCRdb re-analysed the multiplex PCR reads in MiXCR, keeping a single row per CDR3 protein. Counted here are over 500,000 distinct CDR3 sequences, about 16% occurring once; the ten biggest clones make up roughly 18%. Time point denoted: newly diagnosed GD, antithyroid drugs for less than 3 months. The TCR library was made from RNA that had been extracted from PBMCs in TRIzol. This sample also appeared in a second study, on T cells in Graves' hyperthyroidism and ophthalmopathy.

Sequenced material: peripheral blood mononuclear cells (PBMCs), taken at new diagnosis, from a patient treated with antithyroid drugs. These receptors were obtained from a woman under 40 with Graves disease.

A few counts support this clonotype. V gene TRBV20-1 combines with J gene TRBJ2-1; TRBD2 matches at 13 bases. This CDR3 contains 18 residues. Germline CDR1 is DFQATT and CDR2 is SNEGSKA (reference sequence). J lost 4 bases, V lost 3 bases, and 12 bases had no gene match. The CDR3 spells CSARAGTSGIPQYNEQFF. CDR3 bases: TGCAGTGCTAGGGCCGGGACTAGCGGGATCCCACAGTACAATGAGCAGTTCTTC.

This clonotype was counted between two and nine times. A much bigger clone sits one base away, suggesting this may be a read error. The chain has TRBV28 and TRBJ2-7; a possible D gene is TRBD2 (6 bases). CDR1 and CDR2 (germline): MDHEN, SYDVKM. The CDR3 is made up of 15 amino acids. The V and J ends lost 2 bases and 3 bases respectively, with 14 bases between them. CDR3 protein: CASSLLSGGDYEQYF. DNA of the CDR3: TGTGCCAGCAGTTTACTTAGCGGAGGGGACTACGAGCAGTACTTC.

The CDR3 sequence: CASRVVHSGNTIYF. The CDR3, as DNA: TGTGCCAGCAGAGTGGTCCACTCTGGAAACACCATATATTTT. This chain links TRBV9 with TRBJ1-3; no reliable D call. Trimming left V 5 bases short and J 0 bases short, with 9 bases between. Germline V gene lookup returns CDR1 SGDLS and CDR2 YYNGEE. The CDR3 contains 14 residues.

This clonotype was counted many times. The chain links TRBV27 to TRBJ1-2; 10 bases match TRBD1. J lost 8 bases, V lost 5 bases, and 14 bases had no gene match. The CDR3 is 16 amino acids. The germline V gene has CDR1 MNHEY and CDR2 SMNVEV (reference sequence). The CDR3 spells CASSPLVRQGARGYTF. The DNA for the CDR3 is TGTGCCAGCAGTCCCCTGGTCCGACAGGGGGCGCGGGGCTACACCTTC.

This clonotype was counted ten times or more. CDR3 region: CASSSPGGVSPEQFF. The CDR3 bases are TGTGCCAGCAGTTCTCCGGGGGGGGTGAGCCCTGAGCAGTTCTTC. The V call is TRBV27, the J call TRBJ2-1; 8 bases match TRBD2. Germline assignment: CDR1 MNHEY and CDR2 SMNVEV (reference sequence). V lost 4 bases, J lost 9 bases, and 11 bases stayed unmatched. The CDR3 loop spans 15 amino acids.

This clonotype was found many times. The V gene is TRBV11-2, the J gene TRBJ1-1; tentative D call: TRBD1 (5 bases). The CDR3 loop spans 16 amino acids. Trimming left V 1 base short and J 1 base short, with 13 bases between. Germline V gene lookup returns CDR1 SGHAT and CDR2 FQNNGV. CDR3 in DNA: TGTGCCAGCAGCTTAGGTCTCCAGGGAAGGAACACTGAAGCTTTCTTT. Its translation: CASSLGLQGRNTEAFF.

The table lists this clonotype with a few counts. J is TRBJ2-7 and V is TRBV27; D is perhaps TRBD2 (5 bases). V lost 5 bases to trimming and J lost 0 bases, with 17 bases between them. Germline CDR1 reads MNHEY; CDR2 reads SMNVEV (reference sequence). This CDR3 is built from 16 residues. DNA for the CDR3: TGTGCCAGCAGTGAAGACGGACCACTAGGCTCCTACGAGCAGTACTTC. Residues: CASSEDGPLGSYEQYF.

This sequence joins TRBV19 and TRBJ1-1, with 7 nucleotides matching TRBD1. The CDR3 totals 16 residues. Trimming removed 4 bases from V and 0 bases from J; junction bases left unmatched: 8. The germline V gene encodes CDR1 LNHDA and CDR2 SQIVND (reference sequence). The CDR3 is CASSKYRTGMNTEAFF. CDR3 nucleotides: TGTGCCAGTAGTAAGTATAGGACAGGAATGAACACTGAAGCTTTCTTT.

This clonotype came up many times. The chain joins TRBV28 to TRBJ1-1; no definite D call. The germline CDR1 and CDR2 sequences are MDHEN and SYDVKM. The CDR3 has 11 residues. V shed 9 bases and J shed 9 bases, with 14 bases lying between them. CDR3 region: CASNKLSKAFF. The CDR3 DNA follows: TGTGCCAGTAACAAATTGTCAAAAGCTTTCTTT.

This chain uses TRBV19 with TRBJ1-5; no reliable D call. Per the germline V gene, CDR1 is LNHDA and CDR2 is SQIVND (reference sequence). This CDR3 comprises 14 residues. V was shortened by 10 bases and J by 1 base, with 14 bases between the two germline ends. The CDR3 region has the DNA TGTGCCACCGCAACCGACTCAAGCAATCAGCCCCAGCATTTT. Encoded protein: CATATDSSNQPQHF. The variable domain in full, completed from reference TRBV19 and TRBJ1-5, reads DGGITQSPKYLFRKEGQNVTLSCEQNLNHDAMYWYRQDPGQGLRLIYYSQIVNDFQKGDIAEGYSVSREKKESFPLTVTSAQKNPTAFYLCATATDSSNQPQHFGDGTRLSIL.

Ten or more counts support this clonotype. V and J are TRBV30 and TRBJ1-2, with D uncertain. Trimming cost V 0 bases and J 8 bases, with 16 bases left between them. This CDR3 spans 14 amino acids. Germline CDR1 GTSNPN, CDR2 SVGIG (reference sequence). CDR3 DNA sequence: TGTGCCTGGAGTGTATCGCAGGCCGCCGGGGGCTACACCTTC. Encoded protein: CAWSVSQAAGGYTF.

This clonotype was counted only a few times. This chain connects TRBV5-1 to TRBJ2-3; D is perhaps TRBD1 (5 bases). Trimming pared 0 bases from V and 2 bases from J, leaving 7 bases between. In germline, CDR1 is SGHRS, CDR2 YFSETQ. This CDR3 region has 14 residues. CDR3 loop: CASSLVRDTDTQYF. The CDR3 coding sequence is TGCGCCAGCAGCTTGGTCAGGGACACAGATACGCAGTATTTT.

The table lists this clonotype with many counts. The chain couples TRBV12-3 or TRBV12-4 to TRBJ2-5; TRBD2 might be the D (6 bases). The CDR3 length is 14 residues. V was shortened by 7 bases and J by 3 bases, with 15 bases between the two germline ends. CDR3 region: CASTSIGGKETQYF. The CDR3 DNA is TGTGCCAGCACCTCCATTGGCGGGAAAGAGACCCAGTACTTC.

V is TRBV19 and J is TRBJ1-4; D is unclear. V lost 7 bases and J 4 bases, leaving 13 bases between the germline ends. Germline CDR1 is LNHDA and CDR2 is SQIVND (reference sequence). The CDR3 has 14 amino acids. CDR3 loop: CASTPRHYNEKLFF. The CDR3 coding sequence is TGTGCCAGTACCCCGCGACACTATAATGAAAAACTGTTTTTT.

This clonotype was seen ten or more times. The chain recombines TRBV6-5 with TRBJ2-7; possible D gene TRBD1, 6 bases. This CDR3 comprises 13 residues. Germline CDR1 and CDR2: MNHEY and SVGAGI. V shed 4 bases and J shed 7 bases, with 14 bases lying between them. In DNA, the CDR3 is TGTGCCAGCAGTTCCCTCGGACAGAGAGAGCAGTACTTC. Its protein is CASSSLGQREQYF.

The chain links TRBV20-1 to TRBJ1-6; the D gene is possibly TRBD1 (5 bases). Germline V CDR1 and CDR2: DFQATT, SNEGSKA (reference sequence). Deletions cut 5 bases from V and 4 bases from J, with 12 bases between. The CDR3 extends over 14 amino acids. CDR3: CSAWSGGYNSPLHF. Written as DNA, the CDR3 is TGCAGTGCTTGGAGTGGGGGATATAATTCACCCCTCCACTTT.

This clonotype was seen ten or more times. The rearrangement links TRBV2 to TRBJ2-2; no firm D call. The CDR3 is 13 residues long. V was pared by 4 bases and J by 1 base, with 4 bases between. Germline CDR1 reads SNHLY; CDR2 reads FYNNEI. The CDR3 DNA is TGTGCCAGCAGTGGACAGAACACCGGGGAGCTGTTTTTT. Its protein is CASSGQNTGELFF.

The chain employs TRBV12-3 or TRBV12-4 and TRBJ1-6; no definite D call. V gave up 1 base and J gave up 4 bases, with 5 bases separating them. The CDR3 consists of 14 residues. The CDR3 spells CASSLGAYNSPLHF. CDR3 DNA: TGTGCCAGCAGTTTAGGGGCATATAATTCACCCCTCCACTTT.

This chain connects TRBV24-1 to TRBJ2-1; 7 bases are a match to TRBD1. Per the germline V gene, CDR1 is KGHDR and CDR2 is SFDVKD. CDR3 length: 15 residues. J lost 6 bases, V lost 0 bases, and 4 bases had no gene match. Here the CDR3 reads CATSDLERDSNEQFF. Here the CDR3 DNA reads TGTGCCACCAGTGATTTGGAAAGGGACAGCAATGAGCAGTTCTTC.

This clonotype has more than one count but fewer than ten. The CDR3 protein is CASNQGELFF. Written as DNA, the CDR3 is TGTGCCAGCAATCAAGGGGAGCTGTTTTTT. This chain connects TRBV6-2 or TRBV6-3 to TRBJ2-2, with unresolved D. Trimming left V 7 bases short and J 8 bases short, with 5 bases between. CDR1 and CDR2 from the germline V gene are MNHEY and SVGEGT. This CDR3 contains 10 residues.

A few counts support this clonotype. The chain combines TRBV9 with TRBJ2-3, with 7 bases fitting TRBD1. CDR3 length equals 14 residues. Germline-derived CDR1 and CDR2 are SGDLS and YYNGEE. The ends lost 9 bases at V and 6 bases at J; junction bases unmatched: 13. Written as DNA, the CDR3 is TGTGCCACCGCGACTGAATCCAGGGGGGATACGCAGTATTTT. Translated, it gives CATATESRGDTQYF.